In its sample, the clone carrying this TCR beta chain was seen once. These data are taken from a study of control samples from healthy donors and cancer patients. Generated by immunoSEQ multiplex PCR, the TCRdb table keeps only in-frame clones and is missing some. The table shows just over 150,000 clones, with 90% to 95% occurring only once. This CDR3 contains 16 residues. The germline CDR1 and CDR2 sequences are MNHEY and SVGAGI. The V gene end was trimmed by 4 bases and the J gene end by 2 bases; junction bases not matched to a gene: 9. The sequence derives from a woman aged 40-49 years in good health. Sequenced sample: blood. V gene TRBV6-5 combines with J gene TRBJ2-3; TRBD2 matches 7 bases. For the CDR3, the DNA is TGTGCCAGCAGTTCCCTGGGGAGCGGGAACACAGATACGCAGTATTTT. Protein: CASSSLGSGNTDTQYF.